The 16 T cell receptor beta chains below all came from one sample that was sequenced in a study of T cell responses to AZD1222 COVID-19 vaccine. The data were produced by immunoSEQ multiplex PCR, yet TCRdb's version contains in-frame clones alone and is incomplete. The repertoire holds roughly 130,000 clones, with roughly 90% as singletons. This specimen consisted of peripheral blood, obtained on day 0 of AZD1222 vaccination. These receptors came from an adult in good health.

CDR3 sequence (DNA): TGTGCCAGCTCACCGGGGACAGACGGTCTTCAGCCCCAGCATTTT. Protein product: CASSPGTDGLQPQHF. V is TRBV18 and J is TRBJ1-5, with 7 nucleotides matching TRBD1. The CDR3 is 15 amino acids. The ends lost 3 bases at V and 6 bases at J; junction bases unmatched: 8. Germline values: CDR1 KGHSH, CDR2 LQKENI.

CDR3 in amino acids: CASSFGVGESGNQPQHF. The CDR3 bases are TGTGCCAGCAGCTTCGGGGTCGGGGAATCGGGCAATCAGCCCCAGCATTTT. The gene calls are TRBV7-6 and TRBJ1-5; no reliable D call. Germline loops: CDR1 SGHVS, CDR2 FNYEAQ. The V end was cut by 3 bases, the J end by 2 bases, with 17 bases between. CDR3 size: 17 residues. The whole variable domain, remainder taken from reference TRBV7-6 and TRBJ1-5, is GAGVSQSPRYKVTKRGQDVALRCDPISGHVSLYWYRQALGQGPEFLTYFNYEAQQDKSGLPNDRFSAERPEGSISTLTIQRTEQRDSAMYRCASSFGVGESGNQPQHFGDGTRLSIL.

This clone was picked up a small number of times. The J gene is TRBJ2-3, the V gene TRBV14; TRBD2 matches 10 bases. J lost 3 bases, V lost 2 bases, and 5 bases had no gene match. Germline V CDR1 and CDR2: SGHDN, FVKESK. CDR3 length equals 16 residues. Here the CDR3 DNA reads TGTGCCAGCAGCCAAAGAGGACTAGCGGTTACAGATACGCAGTATTTT. It translates to CASSQRGLAVTDTQYF.

V is TRBV4-2 and J is TRBJ2-1; D is undetermined. CDR3 length equals 15 residues. The germline CDR1 and CDR2 sequences are LGHNA and YNFKEQ. V was shortened by 4 bases and J by 2 bases, with 12 bases between the two germline ends. Here the CDR3 DNA reads TGTGCCAGCAGCCCCGCGGACCTTACCTACAATGAGCAGTTCTTC. Amino acids: CASSPADLTYNEQFF.

The chain couples TRBV18 to TRBJ2-1; D remains ambiguous. The CDR3 covers 16 residues. Germline CDR1 and CDR2: KGHSH and LQKENI. Trimming took off 0 bases at V and 4 bases at J, with 13 bases between the two ends. CDR3 loop: CASSPPLETLYNEQFF. CDR3 nucleotides: TGTGCCAGCTCACCACCCTTGGAGACGTTATACAATGAGCAGTTCTTC.

In the case of this clone: Other DNA sequences of this sample code for an identical CDR3. The rearrangement links TRBV19 to TRBJ2-7; D possibly corresponds to TRBD1 (5 bases). Germline V gives CDR1 LNHDA, CDR2 SQIVND (reference sequence). The CDR3 is 11 residues long. V was cut by 6 bases and J by 4 bases, with 7 bases left in between. The CDR3 nucleotides are TGTGCCAGTAGGCAGGGTTACGAGCAGTACTTC. It is translated as CASRQGYEQYF.

This clone was counted once. The J gene is TRBJ2-1, the V gene TRBV19; 8 bases are a match to TRBD2. V trimming: 9 bases; J trimming: 1 base; junction bases outside the gene matches: 11. CDR1 is LNHDA and CDR2 is SQIVND in the germline V gene (reference sequence). This CDR3 spans 16 amino acids. For the CDR3, the DNA is TGTGCCAGCGTTAGGAGCGGGAGTACTTCCTACAATGAGCAGTTCTTC. It translates to CASVRSGSTSYNEQFF.

The chain uses TRBV7-2 and TRBJ1-4; D perhaps matches TRBD1 (6 bases). V lost 5 bases and J lost 3, with 16 bases in between. The CDR3 is 16 residues long. Germline assignment: CDR1 SGHTA and CDR2 FQGNSA. CDR3: CASSPSRQVSNEKLFF. CDR3 DNA sequence: TGTGCCAGCAGCCCCAGCCGACAGGTGTCTAATGAAAAACTGTTTTTT.

The chain combines TRBV27 with TRBJ1-6, with 7 bases matching TRBD1. Germline CDR1 reads MNHEY; CDR2 reads SMNVEV (reference sequence). The CDR3 is 20 residues long. The V segment lost 3 bases and the J segment 6 bases; nucleotides outside the gene matches: 20. The CDR3 spells CASSFSHGQGEDFFNSPLHF. CDR3 nucleotide sequence: TGTGCCAGCAGTTTCTCTCATGGTCAGGGGGAAGATTTCTTTAATTCACCCCTCCACTTT.

V is TRBV7-6 and J is TRBJ1-4; TRBD1 matches 10 bases. Germline V gene lookup returns CDR1 SGHVS and CDR2 FNYEAQ. The V segment lost 6 bases and the J segment 8 bases; nucleotides outside the gene matches: 12. CDR3 size: 16 residues. The CDR3 DNA follows: TGTGCCAGCAGGAGAGCACCGGGACAGGGGCAAGAAAAACTGTTTTTT. Its translation is CASRRAPGQGQEKLFF.

The gene calls are TRBV29-1 and TRBJ1-4; maybe TRBD1 (6 bases). Per the germline V gene, CDR1 is SQVTM and CDR2 is ANQGSEA. This CDR3 contains 13 residues. V lost 2 bases, J lost 3 bases, and 7 bases lay in between. CDR3 coding DNA: TGCAGCGTTGAAAGGGGGTCTAATGAAAAACTGTTTTTT. Its protein is CSVERGSNEKLFF. Combining the CDR3 with reference TRBV29-1 and TRBJ1-4 gives the whole variable domain SAVISQKPSRDICQRGTSLTIQCQVDSQVTMMFWYRQQPGQSLTLIATANQGSEATYESGFVIDKFPISRPNLTFSTLTVSNMSPEDSSIYLCSVERGSNEKLFFGSGTQLSVL.

This chain uses TRBV2 with TRBJ2-2; 15 bases agree with TRBD2. The trim removed 0 bases at V and 4 bases at J, leaving 12 bases unmatched. This CDR3 region has 21 residues. Germline V lookup: CDR1 SNHLY, CDR2 FYNNEI. CDR3 protein: CASSEAMIGTSGRLRTGELFF. In nucleotides, the CDR3 is TGTGCCAGCAGTGAAGCTATGATAGGGACTAGCGGGAGGTTGCGCACCGGGGAGCTGTTTTTT.

The chain joins TRBV28 to TRBJ2-7, with no clear D. Germline values: CDR1 MDHEN, CDR2 SYDVKM. The CDR3 spans 12 residues. The germline V and J ends were trimmed by 5 bases and 4 bases, with 9 bases remaining between them. The CDR3 nucleotides read TGTGCCAGCAGTACCGATCCGTACGAGCAGTACTTC. Amino acid sequence: CASSTDPYEQYF.

The gene calls are TRBV4-2 and TRBJ2-1; D call uncertain. Germline V lookup: CDR1 LGHNA, CDR2 YNFKEQ. V dropped 0 bases and J dropped 0 bases, with 9 bases sitting between them. The CDR3 extends over 16 amino acids. The CDR3 region is CASSQDLRYSYNEQFF. CDR3 coding DNA: TGTGCCAGCAGCCAAGATTTACGGTACTCCTACAATGAGCAGTTCTTC.

V is TRBV29-1 and J is TRBJ2-3; the D is unclear. The V gene lost 7 bases and the J gene lost 2 bases, with 16 bases spanning the gap. CDR3 length: 14 amino acids. Looked up from germline, CDR1 is SQVTM and CDR2 is ANQGSEA. The CDR3 DNA reads as TGCAGCGCACCGACCCCGGGCCACACAGATACGCAGTATTTT. Amino acid sequence: CSAPTPGHTDTQYF.

The chain links TRBV21-1 to TRBJ1-2. TRBV21-1 is a known pseudogene. This CDR3 is 17 amino acids long. CDR3 DNA sequence: TGTGCCAGCAGCCCTCCCTCCGGGCCCAGTGGACCGTATAACTACACCTTC. This codes for CASSPPSGPSGPYNYTF.